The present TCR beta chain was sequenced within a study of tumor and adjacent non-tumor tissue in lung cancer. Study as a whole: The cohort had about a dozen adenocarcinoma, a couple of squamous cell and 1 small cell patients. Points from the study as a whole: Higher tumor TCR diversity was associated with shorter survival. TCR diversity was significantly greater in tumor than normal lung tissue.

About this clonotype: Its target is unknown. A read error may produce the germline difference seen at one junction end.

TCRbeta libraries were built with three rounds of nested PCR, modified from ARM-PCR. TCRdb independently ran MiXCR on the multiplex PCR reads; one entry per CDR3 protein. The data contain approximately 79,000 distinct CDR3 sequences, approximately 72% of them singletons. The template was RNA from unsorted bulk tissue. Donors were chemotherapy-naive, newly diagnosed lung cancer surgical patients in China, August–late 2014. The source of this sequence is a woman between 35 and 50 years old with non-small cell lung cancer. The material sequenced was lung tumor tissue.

CDR3 protein: CDSSSPSRCYEQYF. CDR3 DNA sequence: TGTGACAGCAGTTCCCCTAGCCGGTGCTACGAGCAGTACTTC. The chain recombines TRBV12-3 or TRBV12-4 with TRBJ2-7, with a weak D call TRBD2 (5 bases). This CDR3 region has 14 residues.